The 27 T cell receptor beta chains presented below share a single source sample, sequenced in a study of blood T cell repertoires in COVID-19 (dated by TCRdb to 2019 to 2021). Receptors were amplified or captured by the immunoSEQ multiplex PCR assay. TCRdb retrieved this table from immuneACCESS and kept in-frame rearrangements only. Not all clones are present; in checked studies, unresolved V genes account for under half, and no reason is known for the remainder. A total of under 200,000 clones appear in this sample, more than 75% of them only once. Of the sample, approximately 5.5% is held by the ten largest clones. Specimen: peripheral blood. These receptors came from a man aged 35 to 55 with active or convalescent COVID-19.

The rearrangement links TRBV6-2 or TRBV6-3 to TRBJ1-6, with TRBD1 identical over 8 bases. Germline trimming cut 4 bases from V and 9 bases from J; bases unmatched to any gene: 14. Germline V lookup: CDR1 MNHEY, CDR2 SVGEGT. The CDR3 totals 17 residues. The CDR3 protein is CASSWQRTTGAGSPLHF. Written as DNA, the CDR3 is TGTGCCAGCAGTTGGCAACGGACGACAGGGGCAGGTTCACCCCTCCACTTT.

The chain combines TRBV6-4 with TRBJ1-2; 8 bases map to TRBD1. CDR1 and CDR2 (germline): MRHNA, SNTAGT. Trimming took 3 bases from V and 11 from J; bases not matched to a gene: 8. The CDR3 sequence is 13 residues long. In nucleotides, the CDR3 is TGTGCCAGCAGTGAAGACAGGGGCAACCAGTACACCTTC. Protein sequence: CASSEDRGNQYTF.

The chain carries TRBV7-2 and TRBJ1-2; the D gene is possibly TRBD1 (5 bases). Germline CDR1 is SGHTA and CDR2 is FQGNSA. Trimming stripped 6 bases from V and 2 bases from J, with 13 bases between. The CDR3 spans 14 residues. For the CDR3, the DNA is TGTGCCAGCAGAACAACGACAGTGAACTATGGCTACACCTTC. Residues: CASRTTTVNYGYTF.

This clone was seen a single time. The chain couples TRBV6-5 to TRBJ1-5, with 7 nucleotides matching TRBD1. V gave up 7 bases and J gave up 2 bases; unmatched junction bases: 8. Germline V lookup: CDR1 MNHEY, CDR2 SVGAGI. The CDR3 contains 15 residues. The CDR3 loop reads CASTLTGPRNQPQHF. CDR3 sequence (DNA): TGTGCCAGCACTCTGACAGGGCCGCGCAATCAGCCCCAGCATTTT.

The chain has TRBV5-1 and TRBJ1-2; 7 bases are a match to TRBD1. Per germline, CDR1 SGHRS and CDR2 YFSETQ. The V segment lost 1 base and the J segment 6 bases; nucleotides outside the gene matches: 6. The CDR3 has 14 amino acids. The CDR3 here is CASSLSGQSNGYTF. The CDR3 bases are TGCGCCAGCAGCTTGTCGGGACAGAGTAATGGCTACACCTTC.

The genes are TRBV5-6 and TRBJ2-2, with 9 bases that match TRBD1. V shed 4 bases and J 11 bases; nucleotides not matched to a gene: 6. Germline V gene sequence: CDR1 SGHDT, CDR2 YYEEEE. The CDR3 sequence is 13 residues long. CDR3 DNA sequence: TGTGCCAGCAGCCGGGACAGGGAAAGAGAGCTGTTTTTT. This codes for CASSRDRERELFF. Looking up the rest from reference TRBV5-6 and TRBJ2-2 gives the full variable domain: DAGVTQSPTHLIKTRGQQVTLRCSPKSGHDTVSWYQQALGQGPQFIFQYYEEEERQRGNFPDRFSGHQFPNYSSELNVNALLLGDSALYLCASSRDRERELFFGEGSRLTVL.

The chain joins TRBV5-1 to TRBJ1-2; the D gene is possibly TRBD1 (6 bases). This CDR3 has 15 amino acids. The germline CDR1 and CDR2 sequences are SGHRS and YFSETQ. The ends were cut back, 0 bases at V and 4 bases at J, with 13 bases in the middle. This CDR3 is CASSLGGDRFYGYTF. The CDR3 DNA sequence: TGCGCCAGCAGCTTGGGGGGAGACAGGTTCTATGGCTACACCTTC.

This chain links TRBV4-3 with TRBJ2-7, with a possible D match to TRBD1 (6 bases). V dropped 3 bases and J dropped 3 bases, with 15 bases sitting between them. CDR3 length: 15 amino acids. CDR1 and CDR2 from the germline V gene are LGHNA and YSLEER. The DNA for the CDR3 is TGCGCCAGCAGCCAGGATAGGGACACCTACTACGAGCAGTACTTC. Its translation is CASSQDRDTYYEQYF.

V gene TRBV5-1 combines with J gene TRBJ1-5; D not certain. CDR3 size: 15 residues. The V end lost 2 bases, the J end lost 4 bases, and 13 bases lay between the germline ends. Germline CDR1 SGHRS, CDR2 YFSETQ. Here the CDR3 reads CASSFSGLGNQPQHF. The CDR3 region has the DNA TGCGCCAGCAGCTTTTCAGGTTTGGGTAATCAGCCCCAGCATTTT.

The gene calls are TRBV7-2 and TRBJ2-1, with 9 positions matching TRBD2. Germline CDR1 reads SGHTA; CDR2 reads FQGNSA. This CDR3 is 17 amino acids long. Losses at the gene ends were 0 bases for V and 5 bases for J; bases not matched to a gene: 8. The CDR3 DNA reads as TGTGCCAGCAGCTTAGCGATAACGGCTAGCGGGAACAATGAGCAGTTCTTC. This gives the protein CASSLAITASGNNEQFF.

The CDR3 protein is CASSENRGLSEKLFF. The CDR3 DNA reads TGTGCCAGCAGTGAAAACAGGGGGCTTTCTGAAAAACTGTTTTTT. The chain carries TRBV6-1 and TRBJ1-4, with 9 bases that match TRBD1. The CDR3 length is 15 residues. V was clipped by 2 bases and J by 7 bases; unmatched bases: 5. Germline values: CDR1 MNHNS, CDR2 SASEGT.

The V call is TRBV28, the J call TRBJ2-5; possible D gene TRBD2, 6 bases. V shed 6 bases and J shed 2 bases, with 16 bases lying between them. This CDR3 is 15 amino acids long. Germline CDR1 and CDR2: MDHEN and SYDVKM. CDR3 coding DNA: TGTGCCAGCAGCTTAGGAGGGGCTAGACAAGAGACCCAGTACTTC. Encoded protein: CASSLGGARQETQYF.

The V gene is TRBV18, the J gene TRBJ2-4; perhaps TRBD2 as D (6 bases). The ends were cut back, 3 bases at V and 3 bases at J, with 15 bases in the middle. The CDR3 length is 16 residues. Germline CDR1 reads KGHSH; CDR2 reads LQKENI. The CDR3 region is CASSPLIGGVKNIQYF. The DNA for the CDR3 is TGTGCCAGCTCACCCTTGATTGGAGGGGTCAAAAACATTCAGTACTTC.

The genes are TRBV20-1 and TRBJ1-1; D possibly corresponds to TRBD1 (6 bases). Trimming pared 2 bases from V and 10 bases from J, leaving 11 bases between. Germline V CDR1 and CDR2: DFQATT, SNEGSKA (reference sequence). CDR3 length equals 11 residues. The CDR3 DNA reads TGCAGTGCTAGACCGCAGGGGAGAGCTTTCTTT. This codes for CSARPQGRAFF.

The chain links TRBV5-1 to TRBJ2-5; 9 bases are shared with TRBD2. CDR1 is SGHRS and CDR2 is YFSETQ in the germline V gene. This CDR3 comprises 17 residues. V lost 4 bases, J lost 4 bases, and 14 bases stayed unmatched. The CDR3 sequence: CASSPLAGVGSGETQYF. The CDR3 bases are TGCGCCAGCAGCCCCTTAGCGGGAGTGGGATCCGGAGAGACCCAGTACTTC.

The chain carries TRBV6-1 and TRBJ1-1; D is undetermined. The CDR3 extends over 14 amino acids. V gave up 2 bases and J gave up 0 bases, with 7 bases separating them. The germline V gene encodes CDR1 MNHNS and CDR2 SASEGT. DNA for the CDR3: TGTGCCAGCAGTGAAAGCGGCCTGAACACTGAAGCTTTCTTT. Protein sequence: CASSESGLNTEAFF.

This chain uses TRBV29-1 with TRBJ2-5, with 10 nucleotides matching TRBD1. This CDR3 has 13 amino acids. Germline lookup yields CDR1 SQVTM and CDR2 ANQGSEA. J was trimmed by 4 bases and V by 7 bases; bases with no gene match: 6. CDR3 nucleotides: TGCAGCGCCCCCGGGACAGGGGTAGAGACCCAGTACTTC. Its translation is CSAPGTGVETQYF.

The rearrangement links TRBV18 to TRBJ1-1; D may be TRBD1 (6 bases). V lost 4 bases and J lost 3, with 9 bases in between. CDR1 is KGHSH, CDR2 LQKENI, per germline. The CDR3 has 13 amino acids. This CDR3 reads CASSRYRDTEAFF. CDR3 nucleotides: TGTGCCAGCTCACGGTACAGGGACACTGAAGCTTTCTTT.

This chain uses TRBV2 with TRBJ1-2, with a tentative D call TRBD1 (5 bases). Trimming left V 6 bases short and J 4 bases short, with 18 bases between. This CDR3 is built from 15 residues. Germline-derived CDR1 and CDR2 are SNHLY and FYNNEI. The CDR3 loop is CASRPRAGGVYGYTF. In nucleotides, the CDR3 is TGTGCCAGCAGGCCTCGAGCGGGGGGGGTCTATGGCTACACCTTC.

This sequence joins TRBV10-3 and TRBJ2-1; 10 bases are shared with TRBD2. Germline assignment: CDR1 ENHRY and CDR2 SYGVKD. The ends lost 3 bases at V and 4 bases at J; junction bases unmatched: 9. This CDR3 is 17 amino acids long. The CDR3 protein is CAISDPRTSGMYNEQFF. The CDR3 DNA reads as TGTGCCATCAGTGATCCCAGGACTAGCGGTATGTACAATGAGCAGTTCTTC.

The rearrangement uses TRBV28 and TRBJ2-7; no clear D gene. Per germline, CDR1 MDHEN and CDR2 SYDVKM. The V end lost 6 bases, the J end lost 4 bases, and 25 bases lay between the germline ends. The CDR3 length is 17 residues. CDR3 loop: CASRESLTRRAKYEQYF. Written as DNA, the CDR3 is TGTGCCAGCAGAGAAAGTTTAACTCGGAGAGCCAAGTACGAGCAGTACTTC. The variable domain in full, with the rest retrieved from reference TRBV28 and TRBJ2-7, is DVKVTQSSRYLVKRTGEKVFLECVQDMDHENMFWYRQDPGLGLRLIYFSYDVKMKEKGDIPEGYSVSREKKERFSLILESASTNQTSMYLCASRESLTRRAKYEQYFGPGTRLTVT.

The chain joins TRBV19 to TRBJ2-2, with D tentatively TRBD1 (5 bases). Germline lookup yields CDR1 LNHDA and CDR2 SQIVND (reference sequence). Trimming stripped 2 bases from V and 3 bases from J, with 16 bases between. The CDR3 sequence is 17 residues long. CDR3 nucleotides: TGTGCCAGTAGTATAAGGCTCGGTTCAGGGTACACCGGGGAGCTGTTTTTT. Residues: CASSIRLGSGYTGELFF.

The V and J genes are TRBV19 and TRBJ2-7; maybe TRBD1 (5 bases). The V end lost 3 bases, the J end lost 2 bases, and 8 bases lay between the germline ends. The CDR3 is 13 residues long. The germline gives CDR1 LNHDA, CDR2 SQIVND (reference sequence). CDR3 DNA sequence: TGTGCCAGTAGTATCAGGGCCCCCTACGAGCAGTACTTC. It is translated as CASSIRAPYEQYF.

This chain joins TRBV2 and TRBJ2-5; D remains ambiguous. This CDR3 has 14 amino acids. Per germline, CDR1 SNHLY and CDR2 FYNNEI. V lost 2 bases and J lost 2, with 9 bases in between. The CDR3 sequence is CASSEINRQETQYF. For the CDR3, the DNA is TGTGCCAGCAGTGAAATAAACAGACAAGAGACCCAGTACTTC.

The CDR3 spells CSAARQEAFF. DNA of the CDR3: TGCAGTGCTGCCCGACAAGAAGCTTTCTTT. This chain links TRBV20-1 with TRBJ1-1; D is unresolved. CDR3 size: 10 residues. The germline V gene has CDR1 DFQATT and CDR2 SNEGSKA (reference sequence). V was shortened by 5 bases and J by 8 bases, with 9 bases between the two germline ends.

Only a few counts were recorded for this clone. V is TRBV6-5 and J is TRBJ2-7; TRBD2 aligns across 9 bases. The CDR3 runs 14 residues. CDR1 is MNHEY and CDR2 is SVGAGI in the germline V gene. V lost 6 bases to trimming and J lost 5 bases; unmatched junction nucleotides: 8. As DNA, the CDR3 is TGTGCCAGCAGGAATAGCGGGAGTGCCCACGAGCAGTACTTC. Amino acid sequence: CASRNSGSAHEQYF.

This chain connects TRBV27 to TRBJ1-1, with TRBD1 as a possible D gene (6 bases). The CDR3 consists of 15 residues. CDR1 and CDR2 from the germline V gene are MNHEY and SMNVEV (reference sequence). V lost 3 bases, J lost 1 base, and 12 bases lay in between. Here the CDR3 DNA reads TGTGCCAGCAGTTTCTCCGGGACATCGAACACTGAAGCTTTCTTT. Protein: CASSFSGTSNTEAFF.